These 6 T cell receptor beta chains came from one sample sequenced in a study of blood T cell repertoires in COVID-19. This table comes from immunoSEQ multiplex PCR, and its TCRdb copy is limited to in-frame clones, with some not included. In the table there are 250,000 to 300,000 clones, under 90% of which are singletons. Sequenced input: peripheral blood. Receptors originate from a woman in her 30s with COVID-19, enrolled during active disease.

The chain is built from TRBV19 and TRBJ2-1; tentatively, D is TRBD1 (5 bases). This CDR3 has 14 amino acids. Germline V gene sequence: CDR1 LNHDA, CDR2 SQIVND (reference sequence). V gave up 1 base and J gave up 8 bases, with 12 bases separating them. The CDR3, as DNA: TGTGCCAGTAGTATAGCAGGGTTCGTTTATGAGCAGTTCTTC. Encoded protein: CASSIAGFVYEQFF.

This chain links TRBV7-9 with TRBJ2-7; D unclear. The germline V gene encodes CDR1 SEHNR and CDR2 FQNEAQ (reference sequence). V lost 3 bases and J lost 6, with 6 bases in between. This CDR3 comprises 11 residues. The CDR3 coding sequence is TGTGCCAGCAGCTTTATGTCCGAGCAGTACTTC. Amino acids: CASSFMSEQYF.

This chain joins TRBV5-6 and TRBJ2-7; D possibly corresponds to TRBD2 (5 bases). The germline V gene has CDR1 SGHDT and CDR2 YYEEEE. V was pared by 3 bases and J by 3 bases, with 7 bases between. The length of the CDR3 is 12 residues. The CDR3 sequence is CASSWESYEQYF. CDR3 in DNA: TGTGCCAGCAGCTGGGAGAGCTACGAGCAGTACTTC. Full variable domain (remainder filled in from reference TRBV5-6 and TRBJ2-7): DAGVTQSPTHLIKTRGQQVTLRCSPKSGHDTVSWYQQALGQGPQFIFQYYEEEERQRGNFPDRFSGHQFPNYSSELNVNALLLGDSALYLCASSWESYEQYFGPGTRLTVT.

The genes are TRBV30 and TRBJ1-6; 7 nucleotides agree with TRBD1. J gave up 9 bases and V 3 bases, and 8 bases lay outside the gene matches. In germline, CDR1 is GTSNPN, CDR2 SVGIG (reference sequence). The CDR3 length is 14 residues. The CDR3 nucleotides are TGTGCCTGGAGGGGGCAGGGGGATTCTTCACCCCTCCACTTT. Its protein is CAWRGQGDSSPLHF. The variable domain in full, with the rest retrieved from reference TRBV30 and TRBJ1-6, is SQTIHQWPATLVQPVGSPLSLECTVEGTSNPNLYWYRQAAGRGLQLLFYSVGIGQISSEVPQNLSASRPQDRQFILSSKKLLLSDSGFYLCAWRGQGDSSPLHFGNGTRLTVT.

The V call is TRBV4-1, the J call TRBJ2-7, with TRBD2 identical over 8 bases. This CDR3 has 17 residues. Germline CDR1 reads MGHRA; CDR2 reads YSYEKL. V shed 0 bases and J 4 bases; nucleotides not matched to a gene: 11. CDR3 nucleotides: TGCGCCAGCAGCCAAGACCCCGGGGGAGCGGGGGAGTACGAGCAGTACTTC. It specifies CASSQDPGGAGEYEQYF.

V usage is TRBV1 and J usage is TRBJ2-3; the table gives TRBD2 as D, unverified against the DNA. TRBV1 has pseudogene status. The CDR3 consists of 19 residues. The CDR3 DNA reads as TGCACCAGCAGCCAAGATAGGCCTAGCGGGGGGCGTGGGACAGATACGCAGTATTTT. Translated: CTSSQDRPSGGRGTDTQYF.